This T cell receptor (beta chain) was identified during a study of shared clonotypes between healthy human individuals (dated by TCRdb to about 2020). Notes on the research overall: The cohort included three men and two women between 18 and 49 years of age. For each donor, CD4 naive and CD4 memory were each given three plates, CD8 naive was given two plates, and CD8 memory was given one plate. To estimate repertoire size and how much clonotype sharing occurs between individuals, the study deeply sequenced the blood TCR repertoires of several healthy adults. To increase sequencing depth and limit assay-specific biases, different laboratories used diverse techniques to prepare libraries and sequence TCR repertoires. Between about 0.9 and 9 billion PBMCs per donor were obtained by leukapheresis. Study-wide findings and limitations: Higher generation probabilities were observed for clonotypes shared by all four sorted-subset donors than for non-shared clonotypes. Rarefaction of sorted-subset datasets indicated incomplete sequencing despite the large sequencing depth. Estimated clonotype richness was generally larger for naive than for memory subsets. Sampling was limited to blood, and TCR repertoires in tissue likely differ from TCR repertoires in blood. The small number of donors limited the genetic and exposure-history diversity represented. Based on pairwise subsampling, the degree of clonotype sharing among donors was expected to be affected by sequencing depth. Sharing across a few donors was observed for approximately 5% of naive CD4, 3% to 3.5% of naive CD8, about 2.3% of memory CD4, and roughly 0.4% of memory CD8 clonotypes.

TCR CDR3 regions were amplified from genomic DNA by multiplex PCR using the deep immunoSEQ assay. For each cell subset, the extracted genomic DNA was distributed evenly across all wells of several immunoSEQ 96-well plates, and each plate served as one replicate. For sorted subsets, around 200 ng genomic DNA, equal to tens of thousands of T cell genomes, was loaded into each replicate PCR. The purified libraries were quantified using a Qubit 3.0 fluorometer, sized with a Bioanalyzer 2100, and then quantified again using the KAPA Library Quantification kit. Every immunoSEQ 96-well plate was sequenced on a separate single-read 150-cycle Illumina NextSeq 550 flow cell. Under the source paper's analysis protocol: Because the immunoSEQ output included only junctional sequences and no quality scores, the filtering could not be the same as the filtering used for full-length reads. To assign V/J genes and CDR3, sequences were annotated using PyIR, a Python wrapper for IgBLAST v1.9, with IMGT germline references. Reads were filtered out if the reads had weak V/J assignments (E-value above 1e-6), no CDR3, stop codons, out-of-frame junctions, or ambiguous translated residues. V3J clonotypes were defined as sequences sharing the same inferred V gene, J gene, and CDR3 amino acid sequence. Percentage overlap between repertoires was computed as shared unique clonotypes divided by the size of the smaller repertoire. Three approaches were used to assess repertoire richness: RTK rarefaction, the Chao1 estimator, and Recon v2.1 estimates of unobserved clonotypes. Generation probabilities were computed with OLGA for all TCRbeta clonotypes obtained by the gDNA method from a handful of donors. As stored in TCRdb, this immuneACCESS dataset retains in-frame rearrangements with V and J assigned. A fraction of the clones does not appear; measured against another copy, unresolved V genes explain less than half of the discrepancy, and the remainder lacks a known reason. V, J and clone size are those of that table, while D and trimming were read from the DNA. The sample table holds about 2,500,000 clones, of which 90% to 95% were seen once. The top ten clones comprise roughly 0.14% of the sample.

A distance of 13 bases separates the germline ends of V and J, which lose 5 bases and 1 base respectively. The germline V gene encodes CDR1 MDHEN and CDR2 SYDVKM. Taken from cysteine to phenylalanine, the CDR3 has 15 residues. The entry retains the CDR3 DNA only, 45 bases that are in frame from base 1. Donors were healthy HIV-negative adults with no recently reported acute infections or vaccinations. Only Caucasian adults living in Nashville, Tennessee, USA were represented among the donors. CD4+ T cells were enriched through magnetic negative selection, after which naive cells were positively selected on CD45RA and the remaining negative fraction served as the memory subset. After blood collection by leukapheresis, PBMCs were isolated using Ficoll-Histopaque density gradient centrifugation and then cryopreserved in the vapor phase of liquid nitrogen. Purity and quantity of every magnetically sorted T cell population were checked by analytical flow cytometry. Genomic DNA was isolated from every sorted fraction and measured by UV absorbance on a Nanodrop 2000c.

Points on this clone: The antigen it binds to is not known. Base qualities were left out, and no much larger clone turns up one base away.

Here the chain combines TRBV28 and TRBJ2-3; D gene: possibly TRBD1, on 6 matching bases. The receptor comes from a man aged 18 to 30 in good health. Material for sequencing was naive CD4+ T cells sorted from blood. The cell subset or site tag for this specimen amounts to: CD45RA+ positively selected. The CDR3 reads as follows: CASSATGMGTDTQYF. The DNA reads TGTGCCAGCAGTGCTACAGGGATGGGCACAGATACGCAGTATTTT.